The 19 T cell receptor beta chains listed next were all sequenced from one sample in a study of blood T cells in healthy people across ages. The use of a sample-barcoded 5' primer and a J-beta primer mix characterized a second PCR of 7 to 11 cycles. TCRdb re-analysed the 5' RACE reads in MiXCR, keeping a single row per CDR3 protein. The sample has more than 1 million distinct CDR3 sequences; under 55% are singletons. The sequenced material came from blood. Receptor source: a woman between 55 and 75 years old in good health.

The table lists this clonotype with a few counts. The CDR3 is CASSSTGTDSGANVLTF. CDR3 coding DNA: TGTGCCAGCAGCTCTACCGGGACCGACTCTGGGGCCAACGTCCTGACTTTC. The chain couples TRBV7-9 to TRBJ2-6; the D gene could be TRBD1 or TRBD2 (5 bases each). The CDR3 has 17 residues. From germline, CDR1 is SEHNR and CDR2 FQNEAQ (reference sequence). Trimming pared 4 bases from V and 0 bases from J, leaving 13 bases between.

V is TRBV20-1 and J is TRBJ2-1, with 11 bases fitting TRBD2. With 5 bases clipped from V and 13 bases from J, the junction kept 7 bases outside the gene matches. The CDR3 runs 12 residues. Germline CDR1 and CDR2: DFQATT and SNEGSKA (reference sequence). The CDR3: CSARLAGGPQFF. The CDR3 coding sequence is TGCAGTGCTCGGTTAGCGGGAGGGCCTCAGTTCTTC.

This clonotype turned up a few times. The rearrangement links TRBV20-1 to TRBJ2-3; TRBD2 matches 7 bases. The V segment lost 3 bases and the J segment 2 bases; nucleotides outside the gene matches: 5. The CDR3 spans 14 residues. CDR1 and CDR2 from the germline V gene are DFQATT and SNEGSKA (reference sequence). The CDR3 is CSASTSVHTDTQYF. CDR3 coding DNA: TGCAGTGCTAGTACTAGCGTCCACACAGATACGCAGTATTTT.

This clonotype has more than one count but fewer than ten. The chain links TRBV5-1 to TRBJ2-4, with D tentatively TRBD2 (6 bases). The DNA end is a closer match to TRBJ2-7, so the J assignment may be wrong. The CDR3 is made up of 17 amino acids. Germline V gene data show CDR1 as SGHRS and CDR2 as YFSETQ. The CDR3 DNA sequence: TGCGCCAGCAGCGAGCCAGAGGAGGGGCCCCATCTTGACGAGCAGTACTTC. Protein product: CASSEPEEGPHLDEQYF.

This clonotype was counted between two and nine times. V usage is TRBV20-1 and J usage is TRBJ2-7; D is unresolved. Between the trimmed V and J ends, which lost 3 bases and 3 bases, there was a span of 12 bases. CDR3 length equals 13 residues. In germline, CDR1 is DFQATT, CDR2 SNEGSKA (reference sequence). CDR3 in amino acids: CSASQVASYEQYF. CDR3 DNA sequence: TGCAGTGCTAGTCAGGTGGCTAGCTACGAGCAGTACTTC.

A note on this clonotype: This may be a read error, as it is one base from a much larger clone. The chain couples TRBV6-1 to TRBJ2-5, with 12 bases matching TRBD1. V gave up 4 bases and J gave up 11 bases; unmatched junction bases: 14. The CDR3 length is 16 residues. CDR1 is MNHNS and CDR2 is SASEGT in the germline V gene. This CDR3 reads CASSARDRGLRNEQYF. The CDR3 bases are TGTGCCAGCAGTGCCCGGGACAGGGGGCTCCGTAATGAGCAGTACTTC.

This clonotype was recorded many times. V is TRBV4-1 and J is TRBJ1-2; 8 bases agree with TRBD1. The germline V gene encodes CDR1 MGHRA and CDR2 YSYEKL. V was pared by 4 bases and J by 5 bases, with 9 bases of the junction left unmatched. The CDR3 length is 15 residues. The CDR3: CASSPSDRVGYGYTF. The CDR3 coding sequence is TGCGCCAGCAGCCCCTCGGACAGGGTTGGGTATGGCTACACCTTC.

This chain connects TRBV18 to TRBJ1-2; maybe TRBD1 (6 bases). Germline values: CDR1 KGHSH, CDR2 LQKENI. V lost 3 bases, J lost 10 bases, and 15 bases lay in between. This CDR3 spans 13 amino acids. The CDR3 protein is CASSPGGQASYTF. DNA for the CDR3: TGTGCCAGCTCACCGGGGGGCCAAGCCTCCTACACCTTC.

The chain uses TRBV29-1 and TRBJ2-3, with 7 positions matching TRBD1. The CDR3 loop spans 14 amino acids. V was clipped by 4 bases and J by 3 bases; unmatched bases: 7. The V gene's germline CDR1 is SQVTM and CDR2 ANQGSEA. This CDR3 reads CSVATQGITDTQYF. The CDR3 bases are TGCAGCGTTGCCACACAGGGGATTACAGATACGCAGTATTTT.

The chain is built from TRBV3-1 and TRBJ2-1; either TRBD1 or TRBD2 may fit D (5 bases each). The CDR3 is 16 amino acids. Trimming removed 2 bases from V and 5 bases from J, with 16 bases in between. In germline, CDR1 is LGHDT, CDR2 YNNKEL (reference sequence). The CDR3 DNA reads TGTGCCAGCAGCCAAAACTCCGGGACCCAACACAATGAGCAGTTCTTC. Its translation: CASSQNSGTQHNEQFF.

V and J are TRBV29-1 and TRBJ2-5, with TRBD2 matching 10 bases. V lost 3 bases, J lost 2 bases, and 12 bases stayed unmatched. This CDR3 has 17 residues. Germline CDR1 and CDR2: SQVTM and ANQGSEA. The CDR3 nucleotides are TGCAGCGTTGACAGAACCGAAAAACTAGCGGGGCAAGAGACCCAGTACTTC. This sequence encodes CSVDRTEKLAGQETQYF.

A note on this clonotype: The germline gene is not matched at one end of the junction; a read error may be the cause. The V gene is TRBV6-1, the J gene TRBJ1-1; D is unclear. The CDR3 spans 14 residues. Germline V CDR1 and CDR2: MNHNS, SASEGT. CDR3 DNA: TGTGCCAGCGGTGAATACGGTGGGAACACTGAAGCTTTCTTT. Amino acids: CASGEYGGNTEAFF.

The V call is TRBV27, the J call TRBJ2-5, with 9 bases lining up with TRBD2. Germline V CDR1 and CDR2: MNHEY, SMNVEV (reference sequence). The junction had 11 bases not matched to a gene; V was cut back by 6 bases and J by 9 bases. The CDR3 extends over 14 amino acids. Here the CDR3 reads CASSRSGSTKAQYF. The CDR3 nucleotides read TGTGCCAGCAGCCGTAGCGGGAGTACAAAGGCCCAGTACTTC.

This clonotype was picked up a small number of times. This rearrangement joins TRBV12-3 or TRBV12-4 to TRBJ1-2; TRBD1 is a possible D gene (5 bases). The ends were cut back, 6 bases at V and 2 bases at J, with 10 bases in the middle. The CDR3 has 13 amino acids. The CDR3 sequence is CASRPDRNYGYTF. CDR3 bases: TGTGCCAGCAGGCCCGACAGAAACTATGGCTACACCTTC.

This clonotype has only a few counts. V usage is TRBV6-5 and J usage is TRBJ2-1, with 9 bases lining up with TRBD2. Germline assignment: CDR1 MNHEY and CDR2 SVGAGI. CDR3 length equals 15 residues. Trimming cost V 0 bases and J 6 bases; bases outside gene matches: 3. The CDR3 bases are TGTGCCAGCAGTTACTCGGGGACTAGCCTCAATGAGCAGTTCTTC. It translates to CASSYSGTSLNEQFF.

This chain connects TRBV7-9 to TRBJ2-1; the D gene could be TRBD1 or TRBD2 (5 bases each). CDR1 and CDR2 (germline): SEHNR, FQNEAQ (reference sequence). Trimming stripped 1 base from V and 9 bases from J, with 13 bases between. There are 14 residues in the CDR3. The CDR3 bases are TGTGCCAGCAGCTTAGAAGGCAGAGGGGCTGAGCAGTTCTTC. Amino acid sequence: CASSLEGRGAEQFF.

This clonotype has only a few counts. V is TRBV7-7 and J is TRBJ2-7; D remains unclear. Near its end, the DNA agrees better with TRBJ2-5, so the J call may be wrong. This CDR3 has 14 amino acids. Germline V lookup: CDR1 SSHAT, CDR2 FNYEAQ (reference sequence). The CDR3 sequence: CASSLALSQETQYF. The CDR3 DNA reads TGTGCCAGCAGCTTAGCGCTGTCACAAGAGACCCAGTACTTC.

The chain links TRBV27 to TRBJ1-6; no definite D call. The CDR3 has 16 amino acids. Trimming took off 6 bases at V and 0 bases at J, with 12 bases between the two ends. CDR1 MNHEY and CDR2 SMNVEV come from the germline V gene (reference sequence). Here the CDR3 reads CASSTARGSYNSPLHF. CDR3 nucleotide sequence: TGTGCCAGCAGCACCGCCCGGGGCTCCTATAATTCACCCCTCCACTTT.

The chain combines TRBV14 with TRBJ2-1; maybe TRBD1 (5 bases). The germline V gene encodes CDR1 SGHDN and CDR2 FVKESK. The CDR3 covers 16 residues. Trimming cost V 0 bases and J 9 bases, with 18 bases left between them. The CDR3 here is CASSQEVTVTQGEQFF. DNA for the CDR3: TGTGCCAGCAGCCAAGAAGTAACGGTCACCCAGGGTGAGCAGTTCTTC.